This TCR beta chain originates from a study of T cell changes during pregnancy in multiple sclerosis. In the case of this clone: This same CDR3 is encoded by further DNA sequences in the sample.

Per germline, CDR1 SGHRS and CDR2 YFSETQ. The length of the CDR3 is 14 residues. V lost 0 bases and J lost 3, with 8 bases in between. Assay used: immunoSEQ multiplex PCR; TCRdb lists only in-frame clones, some missing. The repertoire consists of approximately 88,000 clones, with approximately 92% occurring once and the leading ten covering over 2%. The sample consisted of peripheral blood, taken in the first trimester of pregnancy. The clonotype comes from a female donor with multiple sclerosis, enrolled in a pregnancy study. V and J are TRBV5-1 and TRBJ2-3; D is perhaps TRBD2 (5 bases). Here the CDR3 reads CASSLGGRTDTQYF. The CDR3 DNA sequence: TGCGCCAGCAGCTTGGGAGGGAGAACAGATACGCAGTATTTT.